Sequencing of this T cell receptor (beta chain) was carried out in a study of shared clonotypes between healthy human individuals (dated by TCRdb to about 2020). About the full investigation: The cohort included three men and a couple of women between 18 and 49 years of age. Leukapheresis yielded between about 0.8 and 9.5 billion PBMCs per donor. To increase sequencing depth and limit assay-specific biases, different laboratories used diverse techniques to prepare libraries and sequence TCR repertoires. To estimate repertoire size and how much clonotypes are shared between individuals, the study performed deep sequencing of blood TCR repertoires from roughly five healthy adults. Per donor, three plates each were used for CD4 naive and CD4 memory, two for CD8 naive, and one for CD8 memory. General study outcomes and caveats: Larger estimated clonotype richness was generally found for naive subsets than for memory subsets. Because the study included a small number of donors, the genetic and exposure-history diversity represented was limited. Sharing across a few donors was observed for around 4.8% of naive CD4, over 3% of naive CD8, 2% to 2.5% of memory CD4, and roughly 0.43% of memory CD8 clonotypes. Incomplete sequencing was indicated by rarefaction of sorted-subset datasets, despite the large sequencing depth. Sampling was restricted to blood, and TCR repertoires in tissues likely differ from the TCR repertoires found in blood. Clonotypes shared by all four sorted-subset donors showed higher generation probabilities than non-shared clonotypes. Pairwise subsampling led to the expectation that sequencing depth would affect the degree of clonotype sharing among donors.

Including the terminal cysteine and phenylalanine, the CDR3 comprises 13 residues. Only CDR3 DNA is held: 39 bases, read in frame from base 1. Deletion took 1 base off V and 4 bases off J, with a span of 11 bases between the germline ends. CDR1 and CDR2 (SQVTM, ANQGSEA) derive from the germline V gene. The donors were healthy, HIV-negative adults with no recently reported acute infections or vaccinations. All donors were Caucasian adults living in Nashville, Tennessee, USA. CD4+ T cells were enriched through magnetic negative selection, after which naive cells were positively selected on CD45RA and the remaining negative fraction served as the memory subset. Blood was collected by leukapheresis, and PBMCs were isolated by Ficoll-Histopaque density gradient centrifugation and then cryopreserved in liquid nitrogen vapor phase. Analytical flow cytometry was used to check the purity and quantity of every magnetically sorted T cell population. From each sorted fraction, genomic DNA was isolated and quantified by UV absorbance on a Nanodrop 2000c.

TCR CDR3 regions were amplified from genomic DNA by multiplex PCR using the deep immunoSEQ assay. Extracted genomic DNA from each cell subset was spread evenly across all wells of several immunoSEQ 96-well plates, with each plate serving as a replicate. For sorted subsets, roughly 200 ng of genomic DNA, equivalent to roughly 30,000 T cell genomes, went into each replicate PCR. The purified libraries were quantified using a Qubit 3.0 fluorometer, sized with a Bioanalyzer 2100, and then quantified again using the KAPA Library Quantification kit. Each immunoSEQ 96-well plate was sequenced on its own single-read 150-cycle Illumina NextSeq 550 flow cell. The paper's processing steps were these. Because only junctional sequences without quality scores were contained in the immunoSEQ output, filtering matching that applied to full-length reads could not be performed. Sequences were annotated with PyIR, a Python wrapper for IgBLAST v1.9, using IMGT germline references to assign V/J genes and CDR3. Reads were filtered out if the reads had weak V/J assignments (E-value above 1e-6), no CDR3, stop codons, out-of-frame junctions, or ambiguous translated residues. A V3J clonotype was defined by an identical inferred V gene, J gene, and CDR3 amino acid sequence. The percentage overlap between two repertoires was calculated by dividing the number of shared unique clonotypes by the size of the smaller repertoire. Richness of each repertoire was evaluated using RTK rarefaction, the Chao1 estimator, and Recon v2.1 estimates of unobserved clonotypes. Generation probabilities were computed with OLGA for all TCRbeta clonotypes obtained by the gDNA method from four donors. TCRdb mirrors the immuneACCESS table, restricted to in-frame sequences. Some clones are absent from its copies; in checked studies, under half trace to an unresolved V gene, and the reason for the others is unknown. The V and J calls and clone size are taken from that table; D and trimming were inferred from the DNA. The table for this sample lists more than 2,000,000 clones; approximately 95% of them were counted only once. Of the sample, approximately 0.4% falls within the top ten clones.

Concerning this clone: Which antigen it targets is not known. No much larger clone is present one base from it, and per-base qualities are unavailable. The sample holds other DNA sequences that translate to the same CDR3.

The TCR sequence derives from a man in his late teens or twenties in good health. Some clones in this sample may be carry-over from other donors' samples. Sequenced input: naive CD4+ T cells from PBMCs. The meaning of the sample's cell subset or site label: CD45RA+ positively selected. The sequence is built from TRBV29-1 and TRBJ2-7; TRBD2 might be the D gene, on 6 matching bases. The DNA sequence is TGCAGCGTTGAAGGGCAGGGAGGATACGAGCAGTACTTC. Its translation is CSVEGQGGYEQYF.